This T cell receptor (beta chain) was identified during a study of monozygotic twins with inflammatory bowel disease. Study-wide points: For repertoire similarity, concordant twins did not differ from discordant twins, possibly because power was limited.

From its re-call of the 5' RACE reads, TCRdb lists each CDR3 protein once, without DNA. The clone table shows about 450,000 distinct CDR3 sequences, with the ten largest holding roughly 2.3%. Concerning this clonotype itself: Antigen specificity is unknown.

CDR1 and CDR2 from the germline V gene are SGHTA and FQGTGA. This CDR3 region has 15 residues. The chain couples TRBV7-3 to TRBJ2-7; checking the TCRdb D call of TRBD1 is not possible without DNA. The receptor was derived from a human donor with ulcerative colitis or Crohn's disease, or a healthy co-twin of an affected twin (not recorded which). Sequencing was done on a sample of blood. The CDR3 sequence is CASSPTADTVEEQYF.